This is a list of T cell receptor beta chains from one sample in a study of cytomegalovirus exposure and HLA in healthy donors. Assay used: immunoSEQ multiplex PCR; TCRdb lists only in-frame clones, some missing. The sample consists of 110,000 to 150,000 clones, approximately 92% of them appearing once. Sequenced input: PBMCs. The receptors originated from a woman aged 18-29 years in good health and CMV-seropositive. Each CDR3 is given with its conserved first and last residue. A D gene is named only where the DNA matches it firmly. Clone size is given for some rows only: seen once, a few or many times, or a class if the clone is expanded.

>TRBJ1-1|TRBV2|13|NA|once
CASSEVSDTEAFF
TGTGCCAGCAGTGAAGTCAGCGATACTGAAGCTTTCTTT
>TRBJ2-2|TRBV11-2|13|NA|NA
CASSLDYTGELFF
TGTGCCAGCAGCTTAGACTACACCGGGGAGCTGTTTTTT
>TRBJ2-7|TRBV7-2|17|NA|NA
CASSPLAQVGSIYEQYF
TGTGCCAGCAGCCCCCTTGCACAGGTCGGATCCATCTACGAGCAGTACTTC
>TRBJ1-2|TRBV29-1|11|TRBD1|NA
CSVTGNYGYTF
TGCAGTGTGACAGGGAACTATGGCTACACCTTC
>TRBJ2-4|TRBV9|21|TRBD2|NA
CASSVPRTSGVKLLAKNIQYF
TGTGCCAGCAGCGTACCCCGGACTAGCGGGGTGAAGCTTCTAGCCAAAAACATTCAGTACTTC
>TRBJ2-6|TRBV5-1|16|NA|once
CASSFIQGAGANVLTF
TGCGCCAGCAGCTTCATACAGGGCGCTGGGGCCAACGTCCTGACTTTC
>TRBJ2-2|TRBV4-2|19|TRBD2|NA
CASSLHLLAGGGNTGELFF
TGTGCCAGCAGCCTCCATCTCCTAGCGGGGGGCGGGAACACCGGGGAGCTGTTTTTT
>TRBJ2-1|TRBV14|13|TRBD1|NA
CASSQGQYNEQFF
TGTGCCAGCAGCCAGGGACAGTACAATGAGCAGTTCTTC
>TRBJ2-3|TRBV6-4|14|TRBD1|NA
CASSEGGSADTQYF
TGTGCCAGCAGTGAAGGGGGCTCGGCAGATACGCAGTATTTT
>TRBJ1-5|TRBV6-1|14|NA|NA
CASSAGDGHQPQHF
TGTGCCAGCAGTGCAGGGGATGGCCATCAGCCCCAGCATTTT